The rows below give T cell receptor beta chains drawn from one sample of a study of blood T cell repertoires in COVID-19. Profiling relied on immunoSEQ multiplex PCR, and the TCRdb table lists in-frame clones only, not all of them. Here the sample spans roughly 260,000 clones, around nine tenths being singletons. Sequenced material: PBMCs or T cells enriched from blood (not recorded which). The receptors were gathered from a woman aged 18-29 years who had recovered from COVID-19. Each CDR3 is given with its conserved first and last residue. A D gene is named only where the DNA matches it firmly. Part of the rows lack a size; the others show once, few, many or a class for expanded clones.

>TRBV10-3|TRBJ1-6|TRBD1|few
TGTGCCATCAGTGACTTAGCCAGGGGGCGCAATTCACCCCTCCACTTT
CAISDLARGRNSPLHF
>TRBV28|TRBJ1-2|-|-
TGTGCCAGCAGTTTGAGGGGACTAGGGAACTATGGCTACACCTTC
CASSLRGLGNYGYTF
>TRBV19|TRBJ2-3|-|-
TGTGCCAGTAGTGATGGTAGCCTGTCGTACACAGATACGCAGTATTTT
CASSDGSLSYTDTQYF
>TRBV19|TRBJ1-5|-|-
TGTGCCAGCAAAATTTGGGGGGGAAGATCAGGGCAAGGCAATCAGCCCCAGCATTTT
CASKIWGGRSGQGNQPQHF
>TRBV3-1/TRBV3-2|TRBJ2-7|TRBD2|-
TGTGCCAGCAGCCTAGGACTAGCGGGGATCTCCTACGAGCAGTACTTC
CASSLGLAGISYEQYF
>TRBV7-9|TRBJ2-7|-|-
TGTGCCACTTCGCGACAGGGACTCCTCGAGCAGTACTTC
CATSRQGLLEQYF
>TRBV25-1|TRBJ2-3|TRBD2|-
TGTGCCAGCAGTGACGGGGGGGGCCCCCTCACAGATACGCAGTATTTT
CASSDGGGPLTDTQYF
>TRBV4-1|TRBJ2-7|-|-
TGCGCCAGCAGCCAACCCGGGACTCCCGCCTACGAGCAGTACTTC
CASSQPGTPAYEQYF
>TRBV27|TRBJ2-2|TRBD2|-
TGTGCCAGCAGTTTAGCGACGGGACTAGCGGCATACGGCGGGGAGCTGTTTTTT
CASSLATGLAAYGGELFF
>TRBV4-1|TRBJ2-5|TRBD2|-
TGCGCCAGCAGCCACCCCGGGGGGGGCCGGGAGACCCAGTACTTC
CASSHPGGGRETQYF
>TRBV7-8|TRBJ2-7|-|-
TGTGCCAGCAGCTTACGGGTCAGCAGGGTCTACGAGCAGTACTTC
CASSLRVSRVYEQYF
>TRBV7-9|TRBJ1-1|TRBD1|many
TGTGCCAGCAGCTTAGTGGGACAGGGAACAGCTTTCTTT
CASSLVGQGTAFF
>TRBV30|TRBJ2-1|-|-
TGTGCCTGGAGAGAGGATCCCCCCTACAATGAGCAGTTCTTC
CAWREDPPYNEQFF
>TRBV5-1|TRBJ2-1|TRBD1|-
TGCGCCAGCAGGCCGGGACAGGGGGGTTACAATGAGCAGTTCTTC
CASRPGQGGYNEQFF
>TRBV2|TRBJ2-5|TRBD2|-
TGTGCCAGCAGTGAAGAAGCGGGGGGAGAGACCCAGTACTTC
CASSEEAGGETQYF
>TRBV29-1|TRBJ2-1|TRBD2|-
TGCAGCGTTGTGGGACTAGCGGTCTGGAATGAGCAGTTCTTC
CSVVGLAVWNEQFF
>TRBV6-5|TRBJ2-3|TRBD2|-
TGTGCCAGCAGTTACTCGAGGTCGGGGGGGATTACGCAGTATTTT
CASSYSRSGGITQYF
>TRBV7-3|TRBJ2-3|TRBD2|-
TGTGCCAGCAGCTTCGACCGAGGACTAGCGGGAGCCGTCACAGATACGCAGTATTTT
CASSFDRGLAGAVTDTQYF
>TRBV28|TRBJ1-3|-|-
TGTGCCAGCAGTTCACATCCGGGCAGGGTAGATGGAAACACCATATATTTT
CASSSHPGRVDGNTIYF
>TRBV7-9|TRBJ1-5|-|-
TGTGCCAGCAGCTTGTCACGGGATCAGCCCCAGCATTTT
CASSLSRDQPQHF
>TRBV11-2|TRBJ1-1|-|-
TGTGCCAGCAGCCAAACCACGGGAGAAGCTTTCTTT
CASSQTTGEAFF
>TRBV2|TRBJ1-1|TRBD1|-
TGTGCCAGCAGCCCGACAGGGGTTGCCACTGAAGCTTTCTTT
CASSPTGVATEAFF
>TRBV11-2|TRBJ2-1|-|-
TGTGCCAGCAGCCCTCGAACCGGGACAAGATTCTACAATGAGCAGTTCTTC
CASSPRTGTRFYNEQFF
>TRBV7-9|TRBJ1-1|-|few
TGTGCCAGCAGCTTGTGGTCCGAGATTAACACTGAAGCTTTCTTT
CASSLWSEINTEAFF
>TRBV18|TRBJ2-7|-|-
TGTGCCAGCTCACCCCGGCAGGGGAGCAACGAGCAGTACTTC
CASSPRQGSNEQYF
>TRBV7-3|TRBJ2-3|TRBD2|-
TGTGCCAGCAGCTTAACGGGAGCGGGGGGCACAGATACGCAGTATTTT
CASSLTGAGGTDTQYF
>TRBV4-3|TRBJ2-1|TRBD2|-
TGCGCCAGCAACCAAGATGTGGCTAGCGGGGGGGCAAGGAATGAGCAGTTCTTC
CASNQDVASGGARNEQFF
>TRBV2|TRBJ1-1|-|-
TGTGCCAGCAGTGAATGGGCGGGGGAGTATAACACTGAAGCTTTCTTT
CASSEWAGEYNTEAFF
>TRBV2|TRBJ2-7|TRBD1|-
TGTGCCAGCAGTGGACAGGGGTTCGACGAGCAGTACTTC
CASSGQGFDEQYF
>TRBV27|TRBJ2-6|TRBD1|-
TGTGCCAGCAGAACAGGGGTCGGGGCCAACGTCCTGACTTTC
CASRTGVGANVLTF
>TRBV7-6|TRBJ2-7|TRBD2|-
TGTGCCAGCAGCTCTAAGGGGACTAGCAAAACCTACGAGCAGTACTTC
CASSSKGTSKTYEQYF
>TRBV7-9|TRBJ2-3|TRBD2|-
TGTGCCAGCAGCTGGACTAGCGGGAGGGGAGGTACGCAGTATTTT
CASSWTSGRGGTQYF
>TRBV6-2/TRBV6-3|TRBJ2-1|TRBD2|-
TGTGCCAGCAGTTCATGGACTAGCGGGAGGATCTCCTACAATGAGCAGTTCTTC
CASSSWTSGRISYNEQFF
>TRBV29-1|TRBJ1-6|TRBD1|-
TGCAGCGTCACCACAGGGGGCGATTCACCCCTCCACTTT
CSVTTGGDSPLHF
>TRBV28|TRBJ1-2|-|-
TGTGCCAGCAGTTTATACAGAGCTTTTAACTATGGCTACACCTTC
CASSLYRAFNYGYTF
>TRBV21-1|TRBJ2-1|-|-
TGTGCCAGCAGCAAGTGGACTAGCGGGAGTCGGAGCTCCTACAATGAGCAGTTCTTC
CASSKWTSGSRSSYNEQFF
>TRBV28|TRBJ1-5|-|-
TGTGCCAGCATCCTCGTGGGCGGGGTGAGGGGTGATCAGCCCCAGCATTTT
CASILVGGVRGDQPQHF
>TRBV27|TRBJ2-7|-|-
TGTGCCAGCAGTGAGGGGGGGTTTTCCTACGAGCAGTACTTC
CASSEGGFSYEQYF
>TRBV19|TRBJ2-1|-|-
TGTGCCAGTAGTATCTCACAGGGTGGCTACAATGAGCAGTTCTTC
CASSISQGGYNEQFF
>TRBV6-5|TRBJ2-7|TRBD2|-
TGTGCCAGCACAGGCGGGAGGCAAAACTACGAGCAGTACTTC
CASTGGRQNYEQYF
>TRBV6-6|TRBJ2-7|-|-
TGTGCCAGCAGTTACGGAGGGGATAGGGTCTACGAGCAGTACTTC
CASSYGGDRVYEQYF
>TRBV4-1|TRBJ2-1|TRBD2|-
TGCGCCAGCAGCCTCACCCCGGGGGGGACCTCCTACAATGAGCAGTTCTTC
CASSLTPGGTSYNEQFF
>TRBV4-3|TRBJ1-2|-|once
TGCGCCAGCAGCCAAGCGACACGGAACAACTATGGCTACACCTTC
CASSQATRNNYGYTF
>TRBV9|TRBJ2-1|TRBD2|-
TGTGCCAGCAGGGCCGGGACTAGCGGGTCCAATGAGCAGTTCTTC
CASRAGTSGSNEQFF
>TRBV10-1|TRBJ2-7|TRBD1|few
TGCGCCAGCAGTGAGGCAGGACAGGGAGACGAGCAGTACTTC
CASSEAGQGDEQYF
>TRBV7-2|TRBJ2-6|-|-
TGTGCCAGCAGCCTCCAAGGGGCTGGGGCCAACGTCCTGACTTTC
CASSLQGAGANVLTF
>TRBV18|TRBJ1-2|-|-
TGTGCCAGCTCGGAAATGGGGGGGGCGCGTGACTATGGCTACACCTTC
CASSEMGGARDYGYTF
>TRBV27|TRBJ1-5|-|-
TGTGCCAGCAGGGGGCGACAGGACGATCAGCCCCAGCATTTT
CASRGRQDDQPQHF
>TRBV15|TRBJ2-1|TRBD2|-
TGTGCCACCAGCTCCCGACTAGCGGTCTCCTACAATGAGCAGTTCTTC
CATSSRLAVSYNEQFF
>TRBV6-5|TRBJ2-2|TRBD2|-
TGTGCCAGCAGTTACTCGATGGCTAGCGGACGGGGGGAGCTGTTTTTT
CASSYSMASGRGELFF
>TRBV19|TRBJ2-5|-|-
TGTGCCAGTAGTGAGACTCCTTTCCGACAGACCCAGTACTTC
CASSETPFRQTQYF